These 24 T cell receptor beta chains were sequenced from one sample in a study of multiple sclerosis patients with progressive multifocal leukoencephalopathy. Time point denoted: before natalizumab initiation. TCRdb keeps only in-frame clones here, not all; method: immunoSEQ multiplex PCR. This table has roughly 34,000 clones, approximately 91% appearing once. Sequencing was carried out using PBMCs. The receptors were sampled from a human donor with multiple sclerosis.

V gene TRBV7-9 combines with J gene TRBJ2-1; 7 bases fit TRBD2. CDR1 SEHNR and CDR2 FQNEAQ come from the germline V gene (reference sequence). The CDR3 runs 14 residues. Trimming at V came to 5 bases and at J to 2 bases, leaving 3 bases not matched to a gene. The CDR3 DNA sequence: TGTGCCAGCAGCGGACTAGGACCCTACAATGAGCAGTTCTTC. Protein: CASSGLGPYNEQFF.

This clone was recorded only once. The chain employs TRBV27 and TRBJ2-7; 14 nucleotides agree with TRBD2. Germline-derived CDR1 and CDR2 are MNHEY and SMNVEV (reference sequence). Unmatched junction bases numbered 8, after V lost 5 bases and J lost 2 bases. CDR3 length equals 17 residues. Written as DNA, the CDR3 is TGTGCCAGCAGTCCGGGACTAGCGGGAGTGAACGCCTACGAGCAGTACTTC. As protein: CASSPGLAGVNAYEQYF.

The rearrangement uses TRBV19 and TRBJ2-5; tentative D call: TRBD2 (6 bases). Germline CDR1 LNHDA, CDR2 SQIVND (reference sequence). Trimming took off 9 bases at V and 3 bases at J, with 20 bases between the two ends. The CDR3 loop spans 15 amino acids. CDR3 amino acids: CASGPSGLREETQYF. Written as DNA, the CDR3 is TGTGCCAGCGGGCCCTCGGGACTCCGGGAAGAGACCCAGTACTTC.

The gene calls are TRBV5-6 and TRBJ1-1; no clear D gene. Between the trimmed V and J ends, which lost 0 bases and 5 bases, there was a span of 5 bases. The CDR3 consists of 12 residues. Germline V gene data show CDR1 as SGHDT and CDR2 as YYEEEE. The CDR3 sequence is CASSLEPTEAFF. The CDR3 nucleotides are TGTGCCAGCAGCTTGGAACCAACTGAAGCTTTCTTT.

The J gene is TRBJ2-7, the V gene TRBV5-1; D gene uncertain. CDR1 and CDR2 (germline): SGHRS, YFSETQ. The CDR3 contains 14 residues. Trimming stripped 0 bases from V and 5 bases from J, with 12 bases between. The CDR3 here is CASSLGAPQDEQYF. The CDR3 DNA reads TGCGCCAGCAGCTTGGGGGCCCCGCAAGACGAGCAGTACTTC.

The V call is TRBV5-4, the J call TRBJ2-1; possible D gene TRBD2, 6 bases. V lost 4 bases, J lost 6 bases, and 8 bases lay in between. The CDR3 runs 12 residues. From germline, CDR1 is SGHNT and CDR2 YYREEE (reference sequence). The CDR3, as DNA: TGTGCCAGCAGCCTAGCGACCAATGAGCAGTTCTTC. Protein: CASSLATNEQFF.

V and J are TRBV19 and TRBJ2-1; TRBD2 matches at 7 bases. The germline gives CDR1 LNHDA, CDR2 SQIVND (reference sequence). After removal of 3 bases from V and 3 bases from J, the junction contained 2 bases not matched to a gene. The CDR3 is 14 amino acids. CDR3 nucleotides: TGTGCCAGTAGTATTACGGGAGGCTACAATGAGCAGTTCTTC. Amino acid sequence: CASSITGGYNEQFF.

This clone was seen once. The CDR3 reads CASTPRLNTEAFF. The CDR3 DNA reads TGTGCCAGCACCCCACGGCTGAACACTGAAGCTTTCTTT. This chain uses TRBV2 with TRBJ1-1; no firm D call. V was cut by 7 bases and J by 0 bases, with 9 bases left in between. CDR1 and CDR2 from the germline V gene are SNHLY and FYNNEI. The CDR3 extends over 13 amino acids.

The gene calls are TRBV5-6 and TRBJ2-3; 9 nucleotides line up with TRBD2. V was clipped by 3 bases and J by 10 bases; unmatched bases: 12. CDR1 is SGHDT, CDR2 YYEEEE, per germline. There are 15 residues in the CDR3. CDR3 residues: CASSSPGLAGAAQYF. The CDR3 DNA sequence: TGTGCCAGCAGCTCGCCAGGGTTAGCGGGAGCGGCGCAGTATTTT. Together with reference TRBV5-6 and TRBJ2-3, the CDR3 gives the full variable domain: DAGVTQSPTHLIKTRGQQVTLRCSPKSGHDTVSWYQQALGQGPQFIFQYYEEEERQRGNFPDRFSGHQFPNYSSELNVNALLLGDSALYLCASSSPGLAGAAQYFGPGTRLTVL.

V is TRBV5-1 and J is TRBJ2-7; D may be TRBD1 (5 bases). V lost 2 bases, J lost 2 bases, and 17 bases lay in between. The CDR3 spans 16 residues. Germline loops: CDR1 SGHRS, CDR2 YFSETQ. The CDR3 spells CASSLLGQGLTYEQYF. DNA of the CDR3: TGCGCCAGCAGCTTATTAGGCCAGGGCCTTACCTACGAGCAGTACTTC.

The genes are TRBV5-4 and TRBJ1-2; D is perhaps TRBD1 (5 bases). Trimming shortened V by 2 bases and J by 2 bases, and 10 bases separated the two germline ends. In germline, CDR1 is SGHNT, CDR2 YYREEE (reference sequence). The CDR3 is 14 amino acids. The CDR3 DNA reads as TGTGCCAGCAGCTTCGGGGGGACCAACTATGGCTACACCTTC. Translation gives CASSFGGTNYGYTF.

The gene calls are TRBV6-6 and TRBJ2-7; D may match TRBD1 or TRBD2 (5 bases each). The V end was cut by 5 bases, the J end by 2 bases, with 16 bases between. This CDR3 is built from 15 residues. CDR1 is MNHNY, CDR2 SVGAGI, per germline (reference sequence). The CDR3 sequence: CASSPPGTPTYEQYF. The CDR3 DNA is TGTGCCAGCAGTCCCCCCGGGACCCCTACCTACGAGCAGTACTTC.

The J gene is TRBJ2-7, the V gene TRBV6-5; D possibly uses TRBD1 or TRBD2 (5 bases each). The germline gives CDR1 MNHEY, CDR2 SVGAGI. V shed 4 bases and J shed 5 bases, with 21 bases lying between them. This CDR3 spans 16 amino acids. For the CDR3, the DNA is TGTGCCAGCAGTTTCATCAGCCGAGGGGAAGGGCACGAGCAGTACTTC. Residues: CASSFISRGEGHEQYF.

The J gene is TRBJ2-4, the V gene TRBV11-2; maybe TRBD2 (6 bases). The length of the CDR3 is 15 residues. Germline V gene lookup returns CDR1 SGHAT and CDR2 FQNNGV. V was cut by 0 bases and J by 6 bases, with 12 bases left in between. DNA for the CDR3: TGTGCCAGCAGCTTAGATAGCCTAGCGATAAACATTCAGTACTTC. This sequence encodes CASSLDSLAINIQYF.

This chain joins TRBV11-2 and TRBJ1-1; D uncertain. The V and J ends lost 3 bases and 6 bases respectively, with 8 bases between them. Germline lookup yields CDR1 SGHAT and CDR2 FQNNGV. This CDR3 comprises 12 residues. This CDR3 is CASSFSGSEAFF. CDR3 sequence (DNA): TGTGCCAGCAGCTTTTCGGGATCTGAAGCTTTCTTT.

The gene calls are TRBV7-2 and TRBJ2-7, with D perhaps TRBD1 or TRBD2 (5 bases each). V was trimmed by 4 bases and J by 6 bases, leaving 13 bases between them. CDR1 and CDR2 from the germline V gene are SGHTA and FQGNSA. The CDR3 has 13 residues. The CDR3 coding sequence is TGTGCCAGCAGCTCCAGGGACGCGGGCGAGCAGTACTTC. Its translation is CASSSRDAGEQYF.

This chain joins TRBV11-1 and TRBJ2-7; D unclear. CDR3 length equals 14 residues. Germline V CDR1 and CDR2: SGHAT, FQDESV (reference sequence). V shed 1 base and J shed 2 bases, with 9 bases lying between them. For the CDR3, the DNA is TGTGCCAGCAGCTTAGTTGGAGAGCCCTACGAGCAGTACTTC. Protein: CASSLVGEPYEQYF.

V gene TRBV9 combines with J gene TRBJ2-3, with D possibly being TRBD2 (6 bases). The CDR3 length is 17 residues. V gave up 0 bases and J gave up 4 bases, with 18 bases separating them. Germline V gene data show CDR1 as SGDLS and CDR2 as YYNGEE. DNA for the CDR3: TGTGCCAGCAGCGTAGGCCTGGGGGTCAGGGAGGCAGATACGCAGTATTTT. This gives the protein CASSVGLGVREADTQYF.

The gene calls are TRBV7-6 and TRBJ2-1; 9 bases agree with TRBD2. J gave up 6 bases and V 5 bases, and 14 bases lay outside the gene matches. This CDR3 region has 17 residues. Germline loops: CDR1 SGHVS, CDR2 FNYEAQ. The CDR3 coding sequence is TGTGCCAGCAGCCCAAAGGCCGGCCTAGCGGGACCCAATGAGCAGTTCTTC. Protein: CASSPKAGLAGPNEQFF.

This rearrangement joins TRBV6-4 to TRBJ2-1, with 11 positions matching TRBD2. J lost 15 bases, V lost 2 bases, and 9 bases had no gene match. Germline loops: CDR1 MRHNA, CDR2 SNTAGT. This CDR3 comprises 14 residues. CDR3: CASSDTSGRGGMFF. CDR3 bases: TGTGCCAGCAGTGACACTAGCGGGAGAGGGGGAATGTTCTTC.

The rearrangement uses TRBV6-5 and TRBJ1-2; a possible D gene is TRBD1 (6 bases). CDR3 length equals 14 residues. Germline CDR1 MNHEY, CDR2 SVGAGI. Trimming took 1 base from V and 8 from J, leaving 14 bases between them. The CDR3 DNA reads TGTGCCAGCAGTTACTTACGGGACAAGGGAGGCTACACCTTC. It encodes CASSYLRDKGGYTF.

This clone was seen only once. This sequence joins TRBV19 and TRBJ1-5; no clear D gene. V gave up 4 bases and J gave up 4 bases, with 8 bases separating them. CDR3 size: 13 residues. Germline-derived CDR1 and CDR2 are LNHDA and SQIVND (reference sequence). CDR3 nucleotides: TGTGCCAGTAGTAACTGGGAAAATCAGCCCCAGCATTTT. Amino acid sequence: CASSNWENQPQHF.

J is TRBJ1-1 and V is TRBV6-5, with D maybe TRBD1 (5 bases). Germline V CDR1 and CDR2: MNHEY, SVGAGI. Trimming stripped 5 bases from V and 3 bases from J, with 13 bases between. The CDR3 is 14 amino acids. CDR3: CASSSHRGYTEAFF. The CDR3, as DNA: TGTGCCAGCAGTAGCCATAGGGGCTACACTGAAGCTTTCTTT.

This chain joins TRBV29-1 and TRBJ2-1, with TRBD2 as a possible D gene (6 bases). The CDR3 spans 15 residues. V lost 3 bases to trimming and J lost 4 bases, with 16 bases between them. CDR1 is SQVTM and CDR2 is ANQGSEA in the germline V gene. The CDR3, as DNA: TGCAGCGTTGAGGAGGGCAAAACCGCATACAATGAGCAGTTCTTC. Translated: CSVEEGKTAYNEQFF.